Described below is a single T cell receptor beta chain sequence and its context. This sample is part of a study of blood T cell repertoires in COVID-19. The length of the CDR3 is 17 residues. CDR1 and CDR2 from the germline V gene are SGHRS and YFSETQ. After removal of 4 bases from V and 8 bases from J, the junction contained 11 bases not matched to a gene. TCRdb keeps only in-frame clones here, not all; method: immunoSEQ multiplex PCR. The table includes 220,000 or so clones, around 90% detected once. J is TRBJ2-1 and V is TRBV5-1; 14 bases line up with TRBD2. The TCR was taken from a man in his sixties who had recovered from COVID-19. Specimen: peripheral blood. The CDR3 protein is CASSQRTSGGHGDEQFF. CDR3 nucleotides: TGCGCCAGCAGCCAACGGACTAGCGGGGGGCATGGAGATGAGCAGTTCTTC.